Listed below are T cell receptor beta chains from one sample, sequenced in a study of shared clonotypes between healthy human individuals. The protocol was immunoSEQ multiplex PCR, while the TCRdb copy is restricted to in-frame clones and leaves out a portion. Of some 2.1 million clones in the sample, roughly 94% were seen once. Sequenced sample: naive CD4+ T cells sorted from blood. The receptors were gathered from a man aged 18 to 30 in good health. Both conserved end residues are part of each CDR3. Each record gives: V gene, CDR3 length, J gene, D gene, clone size, CDR3 protein, CDR3 DNA. A D gene is named only where the DNA matches it firmly. Only part of the rows carry a size: once, few, many, or a class if the clone is expanded.

V gene: TRBV19; CDR3 length: 14; J gene: TRBJ2-7; D gene: .; clone size: .; CDR3 protein: CASSRGTDAVLQYF; CDR3 DNA: TGTGCCAGTAGCCGCGGGACCGACGCGGTTTTGCAGTACTTC
V gene: TRBV9; CDR3 length: 15; J gene: TRBJ2-1; D gene: TRBD1; clone size: .; CDR3 protein: CASSAWDRGGNEQFF; CDR3 DNA: TGTGCCAGCAGCGCCTGGGACAGGGGAGGAAATGAGCAGTTCTTC
V gene: TRBV6-1; CDR3 length: 17; J gene: TRBJ2-2; D gene: TRBD2; clone size: .; CDR3 protein: CASSERALAVGTGELFF; CDR3 DNA: TGTGCCAGCAGTGAACGGGCACTAGCGGTCGGCACCGGGGAGCTGTTTTTT
V gene: TRBV18; CDR3 length: 12; J gene: TRBJ1-5; D gene: .; clone size: .; CDR3 protein: CASSPGDQPQHF; CDR3 DNA: TGTGCCAGCTCACCGGGGGATCAGCCCCAGCATTTT
V gene: TRBV5-1; CDR3 length: 12; J gene: TRBJ2-4; D gene: .; clone size: once; CDR3 protein: CASSSQGNIQYF; CDR3 DNA: TGCGCCAGCAGCTCCCAGGGGAACATTCAGTACTTC
V gene: TRBV9; CDR3 length: 15; J gene: TRBJ1-4; D gene: TRBD1; clone size: .; CDR3 protein: CASSGGDRANEKLFF; CDR3 DNA: TGTGCCAGCAGCGGTGGGGACAGGGCTAATGAAAAACTGTTTTTT
V gene: TRBV9; CDR3 length: 16; J gene: TRBJ2-2; D gene: TRBD2; clone size: .; CDR3 protein: CASGIRDGLVPGELFF; CDR3 DNA: TGTGCCAGTGGAATTAGGGACGGACTAGTGCCCGGGGAGCTGTTTTTT
V gene: TRBV4-1; CDR3 length: 13; J gene: TRBJ1-1; D gene: TRBD1; clone size: .; CDR3 protein: CASSHDRVPEAFF; CDR3 DNA: TGCGCCAGCAGCCATGACAGGGTTCCTGAAGCTTTCTTT
V gene: TRBV6-6; CDR3 length: 15; J gene: TRBJ2-7; D gene: TRBD2; clone size: once; CDR3 protein: CASSYSTSGSYEQYF; CDR3 DNA: TGTGCCAGCAGTTACTCGACTAGCGGGTCCTACGAGCAGTACTTC
V gene: TRBV5-4; CDR3 length: 14; J gene: TRBJ1-4; D gene: .; clone size: .; CDR3 protein: CASQLMEGGEKLFF; CDR3 DNA: TGTGCCAGCCAGCTTATGGAGGGGGGCGAAAAACTGTTTTTT
V gene: TRBV30; CDR3 length: 13; J gene: TRBJ2-7; D gene: TRBD1; clone size: .; CDR3 protein: CAWSRDRGDEQYF; CDR3 DNA: TGTGCCTGGAGTCGGGACAGGGGAGACGAGCAGTACTTC
V gene: TRBV5-1; CDR3 length: 14; J gene: TRBJ2-5; D gene: .; clone size: .; CDR3 protein: CASTSTGSGETQYF; CDR3 DNA: TGCGCCAGCACTAGTACCGGGAGTGGCGAGACCCAGTACTTC
V gene: TRBV19; CDR3 length: 16; J gene: TRBJ1-1; D gene: TRBD1; clone size: .; CDR3 protein: CASSDFGQGENLSPLF; CDR3 DNA: TGTGCCAGTAGCGACTTCGGACAGGGGGAAAATCTTTCGCCCTTATTT
V gene: TRBV18; CDR3 length: 14; J gene: TRBJ1-4; D gene: TRBD1; clone size: .; CDR3 protein: CASSRQGSYEKLFF; CDR3 DNA: TGTGCCAGCTCACGACAGGGGAGTTATGAAAAACTGTTTTTT
V gene: TRBV2; CDR3 length: 11; J gene: TRBJ2-7; D gene: .; clone size: .; CDR3 protein: CASSLGAEQYF; CDR3 DNA: TGTGCCAGCAGTCTAGGGGCCGAGCAGTACTTC
V gene: TRBV28; CDR3 length: 14; J gene: TRBJ2-7; D gene: .; clone size: .; CDR3 protein: CASSFPWGRGEQYF; CDR3 DNA: TGTGCCAGCAGTTTCCCCTGGGGCAGGGGCGAGCAGTACTTC
V gene: TRBV30; CDR3 length: 13; J gene: TRBJ2-5; D gene: .; clone size: .; CDR3 protein: CAWNGLGGETQYF; CDR3 DNA: TGTGCCTGGAACGGCCTCGGAGGAGAGACCCAGTACTTC
V gene: TRBV2; CDR3 length: 16; J gene: TRBJ2-5; D gene: TRBD1; clone size: .; CDR3 protein: CASSGAGGEPQETQYF; CDR3 DNA: TGTGCCAGCAGTGGGGCAGGGGGAGAACCCCAAGAGACCCAGTACTTC
V gene: TRBV28; CDR3 length: 12; J gene: TRBJ2-1; D gene: .; clone size: .; CDR3 protein: CASSLSYNEQFF; CDR3 DNA: TGTGCCAGCAGTTTAAGTTACAATGAGCAGTTCTTC
V gene: TRBV9; CDR3 length: 16; J gene: TRBJ1-1; D gene: .; clone size: .; CDR3 protein: CASSVAAGVKNTEAFF; CDR3 DNA: TGTGCCAGCAGCGTAGCGGCAGGGGTTAAAAACACTGAAGCTTTCTTT
V gene: TRBV10-3; CDR3 length: 11; J gene: TRBJ1-2; D gene: TRBD1; clone size: .; CDR3 protein: CATQGNYGYTF; CDR3 DNA: TGTGCCACACAGGGGAACTATGGCTACACCTTC
V gene: TRBV7-9; CDR3 length: 16; J gene: TRBJ2-7; D gene: TRBD2; clone size: .; CDR3 protein: CASSLEGLAGGGEQYF; CDR3 DNA: TGTGCCAGCAGCTTGGAAGGACTAGCGGGAGGTGGCGAGCAGTACTTC
V gene: TRBV4-1; CDR3 length: 12; J gene: TRBJ2-2; D gene: .; clone size: .; CDR3 protein: CASSHPAGELFF; CDR3 DNA: TGCGCCAGCAGCCATCCTGCCGGGGAGCTGTTTTTT